Shown below are 31 T cell receptor beta chains from a single sample sequenced in a study of a mutant IDH1 vaccine in newly diagnosed glioma (dated by TCRdb to about 2021). Reading the label with the study, this specimen's time point is: week 35, safety follow-up. A 20-mer mutant IDH1 peptide at 300 micrograms in Montanide made up each vaccine dose, which was injected subcutaneously together with topical imiquimod. These receptors are not linked to any known antigen. The library was obtained by the immunoSEQ multiplex PCR assay. Sourced from immuneACCESS, this table was stored by TCRdb with only in-frame sequences that have V and J called. A share of the clones is absent; for the studies checked, an unresolved V gene accounts for under half, and the remainder has no known explanation. This sample has about 69,000 clones in its table, and 70% to 90% of those were observed once. 1.5% to 2% of the sample rests with the top ten.

The material sequenced was PBMCs, taken from a glioma patient whose treatment included an IDH1 peptide vaccine. All receptors come from a man in his thirties or forties with glioma.

The genes are TRBV19 and TRBJ2-7; D may be TRBD2 (6 bases). V dropped 9 bases and J dropped 6 bases, with 12 bases sitting between them. The CDR3 has 11 amino acids. The germline V gene encodes CDR1 LNHDA and CDR2 SQIVND (reference sequence). The CDR3 here is CASSLGGEQYF. CDR3 sequence (DNA): TGTGCCAGCTCTCTCGGGGGCGAGCAGTACTTC.

V usage is TRBV21-1 and J usage is TRBJ2-7; the table assigns TRBD1, which was not confirmed against the DNA. TRBV21-1 is labeled a pseudogene. This CDR3 has 15 amino acids. This CDR3 reads CASSRPVTECYEQYF. CDR3 bases: TGTGCCAGCAGCCGCCCGGTTACAGAGTGCTACGAGCAGTACTTC.

This rearrangement joins TRBV2 to TRBJ2-7; D ambiguous. The CDR3 has 13 residues. The V gene's germline CDR1 is SNHLY and CDR2 FYNNEI. Trimming removed 4 bases from V and 5 bases from J, with 12 bases in between. The CDR3 nucleotides read TGTGCCAGCAGTGCGGTGGGAACTGACGAGCAGTACTTC. Amino acid sequence: CASSAVGTDEQYF. The entire variable domain, with the rest obtained from reference TRBV2 and TRBJ2-7, is as follows: EPEVTQTPSHQVTQMGQEVILRCVPISNHLYFYWYRQILGQKVEFLVSFYNNEISEKSEIFDDQFSVERPDGSNFTLKIRSTKLEDSAMYFCASSAVGTDEQYFGPGTRLTVT.

The V and J genes are TRBV7-2 and TRBJ2-2; D gene uncertain. V lost 4 bases and J lost 6, with 9 bases in between. The CDR3 totals 13 residues. CDR1 and CDR2 from the germline V gene are SGHTA and FQGNSA. The CDR3 DNA is TGTGCCAGCAGCTCCGTGAGATCCGGGGAGCTGTTTTTT. Translated: CASSSVRSGELFF. Filled out from reference TRBV7-2 and TRBJ2-2, the complete variable domain reads GAGVSQSPSNKVTEKGKDVELRCDPISGHTALYWYRQSLGQGLEFLIYFQGNSAPDKSGLPSDRFSAERTGGSVSTLTIQRTQQEDSAVYLCASSSVRSGELFFGEGSRLTVL.

This clone has only a few counts. The chain joins TRBV5-1 to TRBJ2-3; D gene ambiguous. Germline CDR1 and CDR2: SGHRS and YFSETQ. V gave up 3 bases and J gave up 2 bases, with 7 bases separating them. This CDR3 comprises 13 residues. The CDR3 DNA reads TGCGCCAGCAGCTCTTCCCCCACAGATACGCAGTATTTT. Its translation is CASSSSPTDTQYF.

The chain recombines TRBV30 with TRBJ2-3, with D unresolved. Germline CDR1 and CDR2: GTSNPN and SVGIG (reference sequence). The CDR3 has 15 amino acids. The V end lost 3 bases, the J end lost 6 bases, and 19 bases lay between the germline ends. CDR3 nucleotides: TGTGCCTGGAGCCGCCTAGGTGGTCAAGGGGATACGCAGTATTTT. It translates to CAWSRLGGQGDTQYF. Supplemented by reference TRBV30 and TRBJ2-3, the full variable domain reads SQTIHQWPATLVQPVGSPLSLECTVEGTSNPNLYWYRQAAGRGLQLLFYSVGIGQISSEVPQNLSASRPQDRQFILSSKKLLLSDSGFYLCAWSRLGGQGDTQYFGPGTRLTVL.

The CDR3 reads CASSIRQSYEQYF. CDR3 bases: TGTGCCAGCAGCATACGACAGTCCTACGAGCAGTACTTC. The chain uses TRBV11-2 and TRBJ2-7; D might be TRBD1 (5 bases). Germline CDR1 is SGHAT and CDR2 is FQNNGV. The CDR3 length is 13 residues. V lost 5 bases and J 1 base, leaving 9 bases between the germline ends.

This chain joins TRBV6-5 and TRBJ2-3, with D possibly being TRBD1 (6 bases). This CDR3 has 13 residues. Germline CDR1 and CDR2: MNHEY and SVGAGI. V was pared by 4 bases and J by 1 base, with 6 bases between. CDR3 amino acids: CASSSGGTDTQYF. DNA of the CDR3: TGTGCCAGCAGTTCAGGGGGCACAGATACGCAGTATTTT.

This clone is a singleton in its sample. The CDR3 region is CASSSDRGREKLFF. In DNA, the CDR3 is TGTGCCAGCAGCTCCGACAGGGGGCGGGAAAAACTGTTTTTT. This chain links TRBV7-9 with TRBJ1-4; 10 bases match TRBD1. After removal of 4 bases from V and 8 bases from J, the junction contained 4 bases not matched to a gene. Germline assignment: CDR1 SEHNR and CDR2 FQNEAQ (reference sequence). CDR3 length: 14 amino acids.

The chain has TRBV7-2 and TRBJ1-6; TRBD1 is a possible D gene (5 bases). This CDR3 contains 15 residues. Per germline, CDR1 SGHTA and CDR2 FQGNSA. V was pared by 4 bases and J by 10 bases, with 17 bases between. CDR3 bases: TGTGCCAGCAGCTGGGAATCAGGGCTTCGGTCACCCCTCCACTTT. Its protein product is CASSWESGLRSPLHF.

The V and J genes are TRBV7-2 and TRBJ2-2; D gene uncertain. Germline loops: CDR1 SGHTA, CDR2 FQGNSA. The length of the CDR3 is 13 residues. V shed 3 bases and J shed 4 bases, with 6 bases lying between them. The CDR3 here is CASSFERTGELFF. In nucleotides, the CDR3 is TGTGCCAGCAGCTTCGAGCGCACCGGGGAGCTGTTTTTT.

The gene calls are TRBV27 and TRBJ1-5; D gene ambiguous. CDR1 MNHEY and CDR2 SMNVEV come from the germline V gene (reference sequence). The V end lost 1 base, the J end lost 5 bases, and 6 bases lay between the germline ends. The CDR3 consists of 13 residues. CDR3 bases: TGTGCCAGCAGTTTATACCGGGATCAGCCCCAGCATTTT. This translates into CASSLYRDQPQHF.

The chain has TRBV7-3 and TRBJ2-1; TRBD2 matches at 7 bases. Looked up from germline, CDR1 is SGHTA and CDR2 is FQGTGA. J lost 8 bases, V lost 2 bases, and 3 bases had no gene match. The CDR3 is 13 amino acids. The CDR3 DNA follows: TGTGCCAGCAGCTTACAGCGGGACTATGAGCAGTTCTTC. This translates into CASSLQRDYEQFF.

In DNA form, the CDR3 reads TGTGCCAGTAAAAGAGGCGGAACTAATGAAAAACTGTTTTTT. This sequence encodes CASKRGGTNEKLFF. The V and J genes are TRBV19 and TRBJ1-4; D gene unclear. The CDR3 runs to 14 residues. Germline loops: CDR1 LNHDA, CDR2 SQIVND (reference sequence). Trimming stripped 7 bases from V and 1 base from J, with 10 bases between.

This clone was seen only once. The chain carries TRBV5-4 and TRBJ1-2; 9 nucleotides line up with TRBD1. The CDR3 extends over 15 amino acids. V lost 4 bases and J lost 1; bases outside the gene matches: 5. The germline V gene encodes CDR1 SGHNT and CDR2 YYREEE (reference sequence). CDR3 DNA sequence: TGTGCCAGCAGCATCGACAGGGGGGTTAACTATGGCTACACCTTC. Its translation is CASSIDRGVNYGYTF.

This clone was observed a single time. The rearrangement joins TRBV2 to TRBJ2-3; 9 bases fit TRBD1. Losses at the gene ends were 6 bases for V and 4 bases for J; bases not matched to a gene: 8. This CDR3 spans 15 amino acids. The germline V gene has CDR1 SNHLY and CDR2 FYNNEI. CDR3 amino acids: CASSRGQGIADTQYF. The CDR3 DNA is TGTGCCAGCAGCAGGGGACAGGGTATCGCAGATACGCAGTATTTT.

In this sample, this clone turned up a few times. The rearrangement joins TRBV7-7 to TRBJ1-5; D ambiguous. This CDR3 contains 13 residues. V lost 5 bases, J lost 3 bases, and 8 bases lay in between. Per the germline V gene, CDR1 is SSHAT and CDR2 is FNYEAQ (reference sequence). CDR3 amino acids: CASSLGPNQPQHF. The CDR3 DNA reads as TGTGCCAGCAGCCTCGGGCCCAATCAGCCCCAGCATTTT. Filled out from reference TRBV7-7 and TRBJ1-5, the complete variable domain reads GAGVSQSPRYKVTKRGQDVTLRCDPISSHATLYWYQQALGQGPEFLTYFNYEAQPDKSGLPSDRFSAERPEGSISTLTIQRTEQRDSAMYRCASSLGPNQPQHFGDGTRLSIL.

The chain recombines TRBV19 with TRBJ2-3, with 12 nucleotides matching TRBD2. V dropped 3 bases and J dropped 6; count of bases not matched to a gene: 16. The CDR3 has 19 residues. The germline V gene encodes CDR1 LNHDA and CDR2 SQIVND (reference sequence). The CDR3 coding sequence is TGTGCCAGTAGTATTTCCCCAATTACTAGCGGGGGGTTCATGGATACGCAGTATTTT. Translation: CASSISPITSGGFMDTQYF.

The rearrangement uses TRBV18 and TRBJ2-5, with a weak D call TRBD1 (8 bases). The CDR3 loop spans 14 amino acids. V lost 3 bases to trimming and J lost 5 bases, with 13 bases between them. Germline CDR1 KGHSH, CDR2 LQKENI. CDR3 bases: TGTGCCAGCTCACCGGAACAGGGGGGGGAGACCCAGTACTTC. Translating it yields CASSPEQGGETQYF.

The J gene is TRBJ2-7, the V gene TRBV27; D unresolved. Between the trimmed V and J ends, which lost 0 bases and 3 bases, there was a span of 9 bases. Per the germline V gene, CDR1 is MNHEY and CDR2 is SMNVEV (reference sequence). The CDR3 totals 14 residues. The CDR3 loop is CASSLSIPDYEQYF. The DNA of the CDR3 is TGTGCCAGCAGTTTATCGATCCCGGACTACGAGCAGTACTTC.

The chain combines TRBV4-1 with TRBJ2-1, with 9 bases fitting TRBD2. Looked up from germline, CDR1 is MGHRA and CDR2 is YSYEKL. V was pared by 4 bases and J by 9 bases, with 10 bases of the junction left unmatched. The CDR3 has 15 amino acids. CDR3 loop: CASSLETLAGSEQFF. In nucleotides, the CDR3 is TGCGCCAGCAGCCTCGAAACCCTAGCGGGATCTGAGCAGTTCTTC.

V and J are TRBV27 and TRBJ2-7; 9 nucleotides match TRBD1. The trim removed 5 bases at V and 4 bases at J, leaving 9 bases unmatched. There are 15 residues in the CDR3. Germline V gene sequence: CDR1 MNHEY, CDR2 SMNVEV (reference sequence). The CDR3 is CASSTYRGLRYEQYF. CDR3 nucleotides: TGTGCCAGCAGTACTTACAGGGGGCTTAGGTACGAGCAGTACTTC.

The J gene is TRBJ2-3, the V gene TRBV5-5; no clear D. Germline V gene data show CDR1 as SGHKS and CDR2 as YYEKEE (reference sequence). The CDR3 runs 15 residues. The V end was cut by 0 bases, the J end by 0 bases, with 8 bases between. DNA of the CDR3: TGTGCCAGCAGCTTGGACGGGCATAGCACAGATACGCAGTATTTT. Its protein product is CASSLDGHSTDTQYF.

In its sample, this clone was seen once. The chain combines TRBV28 with TRBJ2-1, with TRBD2 matching over 10 bases. CDR1 is MDHEN, CDR2 SYDVKM, per germline. V dropped 7 bases and J dropped 1; count of bases not matched to a gene: 10. The CDR3 totals 17 residues. CDR3 protein: CASTKRLAGWSYNEQFF. DNA of the CDR3: TGTGCCAGCACCAAAAGACTAGCGGGTTGGTCCTACAATGAGCAGTTCTTC.

This clone was counted a single time. The chain is built from TRBV28 and TRBJ1-2; D perhaps matches TRBD1 (5 bases). Germline V gene sequence: CDR1 MDHEN, CDR2 SYDVKM. Trimming shortened V by 4 bases and J by 8 bases, and 11 bases separated the two germline ends. The CDR3 covers 12 residues. The chain's CDR3 is CASSYLGDGYTF. The CDR3, as DNA: TGTGCCAGCAGTTATTTGGGGGACGGCTACACCTTC.

The V gene is TRBV30, the J gene TRBJ1-2, with D hard to call. Germline V gene data show CDR1 as GTSNPN and CDR2 as SVGIG (reference sequence). The CDR3 sequence is 13 residues long. The V end lost 5 bases, the J end lost 2 bases, and 12 bases lay between the germline ends. CDR3 coding DNA: TGTGCCTGGGCCAAGGCAGGAAACTATGGCTACACCTTC. Protein: CAWAKAGNYGYTF.

The chain carries TRBV29-1 and TRBJ2-5; 10 nucleotides align to TRBD1. Germline V lookup: CDR1 SQVTM, CDR2 ANQGSEA. With 6 bases clipped from V and 4 bases from J, the junction kept 8 bases outside the gene matches. This CDR3 region has 14 residues. The CDR3 is CSVAGTGVRETQYF. The CDR3 nucleotides are TGCAGCGTGGCCGGGACAGGGGTCCGAGAGACCCAGTACTTC. Full variable domain (missing parts from reference TRBV29-1 and TRBJ2-5): SAVISQKPSRDICQRGTSLTIQCQVDSQVTMMFWYRQQPGQSLTLIATANQGSEATYESGFVIDKFPISRPNLTFSTLTVSNMSPEDSSIYLCSVAGTGVRETQYFGPGTRLLVL.

Concerning this clone itself: The same CDR3 also results from other DNA sequences found in this sample. The chain recombines TRBV7-9 with TRBJ1-2; D call uncertain. CDR1 and CDR2 from the germline V gene are SEHNR and FQNEAQ (reference sequence). Trimming removed 5 bases at V and 8 bases at J, with 12 bases between. CDR3 length: 12 residues. CDR3 sequence reads: CASSPPGGGYTF. The DNA for the CDR3 is TGTGCCAGCAGCCCCCCCGGCGGGGGCTACACCTTC.

J is TRBJ2-5 and V is TRBV9; D perhaps matches TRBD1 (6 bases). Per germline, CDR1 SGDLS and CDR2 YYNGEE. The V end was cut by 4 bases, the J end by 2 bases, with 18 bases between. CDR3 length: 16 residues. The CDR3 sequence is CASSLKGGWRQETQYF. CDR3 coding DNA: TGTGCCAGCAGCCTAAAAGGGGGATGGAGACAAGAGACCCAGTACTTC.

This chain joins TRBV11-2 and TRBJ2-3; D ambiguous. The CDR3 length is 12 residues. Trimming took 5 bases from V and 14 from J, leaving 17 bases between them. Germline CDR1 is SGHAT and CDR2 is FQNNGV. CDR3 sequence (DNA): TGTGCCAGCAGCCCCCCGGTGAGCCACCGGTATTTT. The encoded protein is CASSPPVSHRYF.

The J gene is TRBJ2-7, the V gene TRBV18, with a weak D call TRBD2 (5 bases). The CDR3 runs to 15 residues. V lost 3 bases to trimming and J lost 7 bases, with 19 bases between them. CDR1 KGHSH and CDR2 LQKENI come from the germline V gene. CDR3 sequence (DNA): TGTGCCAGCTCACCCCTCCTTGACCCTCCGGGGGAGCAGTACTTC. It translates to CASSPLLDPPGEQYF.